This T cell receptor beta chain was identified during a study of vaccination and CD4 T cells after COVID-19. This clonotype was seen more than once but under ten times. Its antigen is unidentified. Treatment meaning: approximately 9-day PBMC culture with coronavirus spike peptide pools or control peptides (ViraFEST assay). The Oncomine TCR Beta short-read assay sequenced DNA from cultured CD4+ T cells. TCRdb passed the PCR reads through MiXCR, listing each CDR3 protein once. The profile shows around 14,000 distinct CDR3 sequences, 20% to 30% of them singletons. Losses at the gene ends were 8 bases for V and 0 bases for J; bases not matched to a gene: 1. The V gene's germline CDR1 is KGHSH and CDR2 LQKENI. This CDR3 is 13 amino acids long.

This chain uses TRBV18 with TRBJ2-3, with 8 bases fitting TRBD1. The sequence was collected from a human donor who had recovered from COVID-19. Sequenced material: CD4+ T cells from blood, cultured in vitro, taken after SARS-CoV-2 vaccination. The CDR3 sequence is CASRTGSTDTQYF. The DNA of the CDR3 is TGTGCCAGCCGGACAGGGAGCACAGATACGCAGTATTTT. Drawing the rest from reference TRBV18 and TRBJ2-3, the complete variable domain is NAGVMQNPRHLVRRRGQEARLRCSPMKGHSHVYWYRQLPEEGLKFMVYLQKENIIDESGMPKERFSAEFPKEGPSILRIQQVVRGDSAAYFCASRTGSTDTQYFGPGTRLTVL.